This T cell receptor (beta chain) derives from a study of blood T cell repertoires in COVID-19. Study background: COVID-19 samples collected from the United States, Italy and Spain covered acute and convalescent phases.

CDR1 and CDR2 from the germline V gene are MNHEY and SVGEGT. This CDR3 region has 19 residues. Unmatched junction bases numbered 12, after V lost 1 base and J lost 5 bases. Repertoires were generated with immunoSEQ multiplex PCR, while TCRdb's copy carries only in-frame clones and drops some. In the table there are tens of thousands of clones, 89% of which are singletons. The chain couples TRBV6-2 or TRBV6-3 to TRBJ2-5, with 14 bases lining up with TRBD2. This clonotype was sampled from a man aged 55 to 70 with active COVID-19. Sequencing was done on a sample of peripheral blood. The CDR3 DNA reads as TGTGCCAGCAGTTACTATCTTAGGACTAGCGGGAGGTATTTGGAGACCCAGTACTTC. It encodes CASSYYLRTSGRYLETQYF.